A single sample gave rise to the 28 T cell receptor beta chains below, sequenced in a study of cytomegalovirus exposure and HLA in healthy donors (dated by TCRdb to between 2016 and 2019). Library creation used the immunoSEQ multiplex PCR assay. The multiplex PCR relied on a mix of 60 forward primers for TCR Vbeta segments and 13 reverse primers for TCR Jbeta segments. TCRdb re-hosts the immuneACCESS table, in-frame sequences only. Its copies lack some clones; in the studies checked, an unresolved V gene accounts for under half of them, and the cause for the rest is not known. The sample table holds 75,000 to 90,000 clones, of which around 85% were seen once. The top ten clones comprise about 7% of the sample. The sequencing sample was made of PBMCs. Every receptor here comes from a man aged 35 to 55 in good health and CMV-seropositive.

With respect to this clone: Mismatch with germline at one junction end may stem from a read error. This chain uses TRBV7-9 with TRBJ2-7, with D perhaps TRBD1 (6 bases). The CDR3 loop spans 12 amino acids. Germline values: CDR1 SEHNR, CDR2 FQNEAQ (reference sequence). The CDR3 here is CSSSQQGYEQYF. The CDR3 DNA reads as TGTTCCAGCAGTCAACAGGGCTACGAGCAGTACTTC. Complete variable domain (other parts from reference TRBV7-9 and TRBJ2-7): DTGVSQNPRHKITKRGQNVTFRCDPISEHNRLYWYRQTLGQGPEFLTYFQNEAQLEKSRLLSDRFSAERPKGSFSTLEIQRTEQGDSAMYLCSSSQQGYEQYFGPGTRLTVT.

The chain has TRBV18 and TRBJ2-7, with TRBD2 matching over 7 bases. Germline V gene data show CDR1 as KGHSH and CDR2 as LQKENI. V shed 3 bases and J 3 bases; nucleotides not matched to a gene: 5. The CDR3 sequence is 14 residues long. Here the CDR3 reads CASSPGGSRYEQYF. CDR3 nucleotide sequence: TGTGCCAGCTCACCCGGGGGGAGTCGCTACGAGCAGTACTTC.

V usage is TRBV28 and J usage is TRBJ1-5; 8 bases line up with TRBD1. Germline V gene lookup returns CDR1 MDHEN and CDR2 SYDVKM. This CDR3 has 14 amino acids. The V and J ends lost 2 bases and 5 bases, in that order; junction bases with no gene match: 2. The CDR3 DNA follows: TGTGCCAGCAGTTTAGGGACAGGCTATCAGCCCCAGCATTTT. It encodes CASSLGTGYQPQHF.

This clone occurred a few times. Here the CDR3 reads CASSYKDIPYEQYF. CDR3 bases: TGTGCCAGTAGCTATAAGGACATTCCCTACGAGCAGTACTTC. The chain has TRBV19 and TRBJ2-7, with TRBD1 as a possible D gene (5 bases). The CDR3 contains 14 residues. V was trimmed by 6 bases and J by 2 bases, leaving 14 bases between them. The germline V gene has CDR1 LNHDA and CDR2 SQIVND (reference sequence).

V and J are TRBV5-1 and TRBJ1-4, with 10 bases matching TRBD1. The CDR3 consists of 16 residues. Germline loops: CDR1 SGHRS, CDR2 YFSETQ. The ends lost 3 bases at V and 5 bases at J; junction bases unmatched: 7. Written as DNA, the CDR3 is TGCGCCAGCAGCTCGACACCGGGACAGGGGAATGAAAAACTGTTTTTT. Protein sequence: CASSSTPGQGNEKLFF.

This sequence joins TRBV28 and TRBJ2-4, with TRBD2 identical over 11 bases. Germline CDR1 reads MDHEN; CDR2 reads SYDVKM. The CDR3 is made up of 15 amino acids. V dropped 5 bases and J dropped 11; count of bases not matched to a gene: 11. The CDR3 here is CASSTLAGAIRVQYF. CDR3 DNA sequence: TGTGCCAGCAGTACACTAGCGGGGGCCATAAGGGTTCAGTACTTC. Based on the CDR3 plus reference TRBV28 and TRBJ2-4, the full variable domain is DVKVTQSSRYLVKRTGEKVFLECVQDMDHENMFWYRQDPGLGLRLIYFSYDVKMKEKGDIPEGYSVSREKKERFSLILESASTNQTSMYLCASSTLAGAIRVQYFGAGTRLSVL.

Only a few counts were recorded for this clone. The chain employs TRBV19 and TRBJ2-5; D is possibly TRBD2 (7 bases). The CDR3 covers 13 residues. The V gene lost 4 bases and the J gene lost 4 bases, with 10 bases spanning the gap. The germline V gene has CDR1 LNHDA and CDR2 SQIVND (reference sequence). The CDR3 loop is CASSKRGGETQYF. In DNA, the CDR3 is TGTGCCAGTAGTAAAAGGGGGGGAGAGACCCAGTACTTC.

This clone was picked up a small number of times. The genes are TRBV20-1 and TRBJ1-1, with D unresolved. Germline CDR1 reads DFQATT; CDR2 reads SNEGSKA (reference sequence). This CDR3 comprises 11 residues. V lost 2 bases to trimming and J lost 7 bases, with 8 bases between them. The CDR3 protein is CSARFQVEAFF. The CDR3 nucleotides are TGCAGTGCTAGATTCCAGGTTGAAGCTTTCTTT.

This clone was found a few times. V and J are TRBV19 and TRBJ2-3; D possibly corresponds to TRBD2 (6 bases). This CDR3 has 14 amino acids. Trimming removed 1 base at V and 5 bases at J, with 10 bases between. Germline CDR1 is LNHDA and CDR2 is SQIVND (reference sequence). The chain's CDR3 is CASSIAAGGDTQYF. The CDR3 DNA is TGTGCCAGTAGTATAGCCGCCGGGGGAGATACGCAGTATTTT.

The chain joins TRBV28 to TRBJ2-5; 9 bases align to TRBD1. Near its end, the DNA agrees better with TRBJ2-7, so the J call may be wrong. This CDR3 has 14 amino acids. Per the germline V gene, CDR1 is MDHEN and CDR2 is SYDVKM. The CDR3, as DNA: TGTGCCAGCATCTTGGGACAGGGCACTTACGAGCAGTACTTC. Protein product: CASILGQGTYEQYF.

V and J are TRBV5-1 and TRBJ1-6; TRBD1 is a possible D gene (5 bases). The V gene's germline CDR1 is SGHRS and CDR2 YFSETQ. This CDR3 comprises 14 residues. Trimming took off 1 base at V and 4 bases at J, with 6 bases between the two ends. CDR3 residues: CASSLRQYNSPLHF. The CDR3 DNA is TGCGCCAGCAGCTTGAGACAGTATAATTCACCCCTCCACTTT. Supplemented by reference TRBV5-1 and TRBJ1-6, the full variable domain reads KAGVTQTPRYLIKTRGQQVTLSCSPISGHRSVSWYQQTPGQGLQFLFEYFSETQRNKGNFPGRFSGRQFSNSRSEMNVSTLELGDSALYLCASSLRQYNSPLHFGNGTRLTVT.

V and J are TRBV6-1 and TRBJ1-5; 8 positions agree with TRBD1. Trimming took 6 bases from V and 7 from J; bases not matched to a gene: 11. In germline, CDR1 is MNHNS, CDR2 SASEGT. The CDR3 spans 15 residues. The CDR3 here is CASSSTGVGGQPQHF. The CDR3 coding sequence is TGTGCCAGCAGCTCGACAGGGGTTGGAGGACAGCCCCAGCATTTT.

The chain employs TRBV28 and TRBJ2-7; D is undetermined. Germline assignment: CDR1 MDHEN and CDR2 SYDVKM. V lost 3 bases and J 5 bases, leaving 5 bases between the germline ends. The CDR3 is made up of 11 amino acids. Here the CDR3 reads CASSLFDEQYF. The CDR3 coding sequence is TGTGCCAGCAGTTTGTTCGACGAGCAGTACTTC. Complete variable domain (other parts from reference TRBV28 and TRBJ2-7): DVKVTQSSRYLVKRTGEKVFLECVQDMDHENMFWYRQDPGLGLRLIYFSYDVKMKEKGDIPEGYSVSREKKERFSLILESASTNQTSMYLCASSLFDEQYFGPGTRLTVT.

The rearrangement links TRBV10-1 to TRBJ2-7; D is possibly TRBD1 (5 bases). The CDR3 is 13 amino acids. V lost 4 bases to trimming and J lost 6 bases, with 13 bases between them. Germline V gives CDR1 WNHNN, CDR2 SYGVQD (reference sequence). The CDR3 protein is CASSGSRVGEQYF. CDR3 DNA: TGCGCCAGCAGTGGGAGCAGGGTAGGCGAGCAGTACTTC.

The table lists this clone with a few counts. The CDR3 DNA follows: TGTGCCAGCAGCTTACCCGGACAGGGGAGGGACCAAGAGACCCAGTACTTC. It specifies CASSLPGQGRDQETQYF. The gene calls are TRBV5-4 and TRBJ2-5; TRBD1 aligns across 9 bases. This CDR3 region has 17 residues. V gave up 2 bases and J gave up 0 bases; unmatched junction bases: 8. Germline CDR1 SGHNT, CDR2 YYREEE (reference sequence).

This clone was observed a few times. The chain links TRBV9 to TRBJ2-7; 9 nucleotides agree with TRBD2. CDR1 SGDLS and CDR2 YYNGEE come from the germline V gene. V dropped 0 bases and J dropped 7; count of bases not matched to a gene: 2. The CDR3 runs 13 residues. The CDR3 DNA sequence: TGTGCCAGCAGCGTAGATCTAGCGGGAGAGCAGTACTTC. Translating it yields CASSVDLAGEQYF.

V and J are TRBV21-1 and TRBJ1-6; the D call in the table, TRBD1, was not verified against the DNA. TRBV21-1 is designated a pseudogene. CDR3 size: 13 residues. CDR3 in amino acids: CAGQGLGNSPLHF. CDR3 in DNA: TGTGCCGGCCAGGGATTGGGCAATTCACCCCTCCACTTT.

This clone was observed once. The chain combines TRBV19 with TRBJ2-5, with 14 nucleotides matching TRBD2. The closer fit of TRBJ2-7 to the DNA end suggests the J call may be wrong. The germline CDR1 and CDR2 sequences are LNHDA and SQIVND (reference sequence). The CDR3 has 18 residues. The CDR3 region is CATKGGTGTSGGPYEQYF. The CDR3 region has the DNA TGTGCCACTAAAGGGGGGACAGGGACTAGCGGGGGACCCTACGAGCAGTACTTC.

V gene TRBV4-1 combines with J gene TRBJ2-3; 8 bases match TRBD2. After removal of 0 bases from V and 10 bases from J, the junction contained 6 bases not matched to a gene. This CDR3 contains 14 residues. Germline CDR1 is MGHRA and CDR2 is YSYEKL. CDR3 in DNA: TGCGCCAGCAGCCAAGATGCAGCGGGGGATCCGCAGTATTTT. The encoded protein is CASSQDAAGDPQYF.

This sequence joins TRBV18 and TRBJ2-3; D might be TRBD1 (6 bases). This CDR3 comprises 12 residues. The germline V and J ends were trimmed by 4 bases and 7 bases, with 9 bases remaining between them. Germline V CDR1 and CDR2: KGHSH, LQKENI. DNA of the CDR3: TGTGCCAGCTCACGAGGGGGAAATACGCAGTATTTT. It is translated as CASSRGGNTQYF.

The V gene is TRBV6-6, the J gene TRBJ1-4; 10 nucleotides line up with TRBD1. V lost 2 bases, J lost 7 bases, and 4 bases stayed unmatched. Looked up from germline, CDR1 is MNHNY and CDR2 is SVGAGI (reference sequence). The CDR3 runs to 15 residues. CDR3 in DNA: TGTGCCAGCAGTTACCGACAGGGGGCATTTGAAAAACTGTTTTTT. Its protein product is CASSYRQGAFEKLFF.

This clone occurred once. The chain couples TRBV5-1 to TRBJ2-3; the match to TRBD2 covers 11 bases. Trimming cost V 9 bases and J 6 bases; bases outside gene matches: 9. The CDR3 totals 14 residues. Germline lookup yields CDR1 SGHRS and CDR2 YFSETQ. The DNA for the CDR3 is TGCGCCACAGGAGTAGCGGGGGGGATGGATACGCAGTATTTT. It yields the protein CATGVAGGMDTQYF.

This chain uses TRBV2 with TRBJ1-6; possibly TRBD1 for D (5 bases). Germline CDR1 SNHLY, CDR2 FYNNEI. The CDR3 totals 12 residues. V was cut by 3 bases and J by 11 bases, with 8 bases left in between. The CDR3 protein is CASSDGGTPLHF. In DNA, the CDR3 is TGTGCCAGCAGTGATGGGGGGACACCCCTCCACTTT. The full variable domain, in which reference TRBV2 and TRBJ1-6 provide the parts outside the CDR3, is EPEVTQTPSHQVTQMGQEVILRCVPISNHLYFYWYRQILGQKVEFLVSFYNNEISEKSEIFDDQFSVERPDGSNFTLKIRSTKLEDSAMYFCASSDGGTPLHFGNGTRLTVT.

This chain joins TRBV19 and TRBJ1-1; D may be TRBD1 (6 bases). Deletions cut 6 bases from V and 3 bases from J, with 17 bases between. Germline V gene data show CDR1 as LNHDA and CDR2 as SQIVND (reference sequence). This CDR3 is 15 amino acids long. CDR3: CASSHRGGEDTEAFF. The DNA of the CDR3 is TGTGCCAGTAGCCATAGGGGGGGAGAGGACACTGAAGCTTTCTTT.

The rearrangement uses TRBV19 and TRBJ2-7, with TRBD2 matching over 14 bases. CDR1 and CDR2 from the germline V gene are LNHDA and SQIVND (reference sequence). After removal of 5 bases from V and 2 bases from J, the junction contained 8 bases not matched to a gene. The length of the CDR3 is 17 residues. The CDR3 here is CASSLTSGRGWAYEQYF. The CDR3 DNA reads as TGTGCCAGTAGTCTGACTAGCGGGAGGGGCTGGGCCTACGAGCAGTACTTC.

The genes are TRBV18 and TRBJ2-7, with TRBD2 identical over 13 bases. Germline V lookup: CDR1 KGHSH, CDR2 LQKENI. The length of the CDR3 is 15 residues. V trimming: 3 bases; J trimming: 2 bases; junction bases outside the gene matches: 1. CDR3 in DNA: TGTGCCAGCTCACCCGGACTAGCGGGAGCCTACGAGCAGTACTTC. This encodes CASSPGLAGAYEQYF.

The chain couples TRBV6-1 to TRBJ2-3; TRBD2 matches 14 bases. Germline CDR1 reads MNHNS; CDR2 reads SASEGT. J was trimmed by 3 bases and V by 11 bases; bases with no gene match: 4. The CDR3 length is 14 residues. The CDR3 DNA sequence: TGTGCCGGAAGACTAGCGGGGGGGACAGATACGCAGTATTTT. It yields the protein CAGRLAGGTDTQYF.

The DNA of the CDR3 is TGTGCCAGCAGCTCCTCCGGGACTAGACCCCACGAGCAGTACTTC. This encodes CASSSSGTRPHEQYF. The chain is built from TRBV7-3 and TRBJ2-7; 8 nucleotides align to TRBD2. CDR1 SGHTA and CDR2 FQGTGA come from the germline V gene. Losses at the gene ends were 4 bases for V and 5 bases for J; bases not matched to a gene: 10. The CDR3 totals 15 residues. Full variable domain (remainder filled in from reference TRBV7-3 and TRBJ2-7): GAGVSQTPSNKVTEKGKYVELRCDPISGHTALYWYRQSLGQGPEFLIYFQGTGAADDSGLPNDRFFAVRPEGSVSTLKIQRTERGDSAVYLCASSSSGTRPHEQYFGPGTRLTVT.